The TCR beta chain described here comes from a study of cytomegalovirus exposure and HLA in healthy donors. The primer mix had 60 Vbeta and 13 Jbeta primers. Using immunoSEQ multiplex PCR, the repertoire was profiled, and TCRdb retains in-frame clones only, with some absent. Of some 130,000 clones in the sample, 77% are singletons; the top ten hold around 1.3%. Trimming pared 5 bases from V and 2 bases from J, leaving 12 bases between. This CDR3 has 14 residues. The germline V gene encodes CDR1 LNHDA and CDR2 SQIVND (reference sequence). Broader study findings: Later analysis found that TCR beta chains associated with HLA were more clonally expanded than other, equally common chains. A link between a missense DCLRE1C variant and TCR beta V- and J-gene trimming emerged from a later analysis.

The table lists this clone with a few counts. As yet, its antigen is unknown. Despite likely unrecorded immune exposures, the donors were nominally healthy at the time of sampling. Specimen: PBMCs. The chain uses TRBV19 and TRBJ1-2; D gene ambiguous. The sequence came from a woman aged 35 to 49 in good health and CMV-seronegative. The CDR3 DNA reads as TGTGCCAGTAGTCTACAGACGAACAACTATGGCTACACCTTC. As protein: CASSLQTNNYGYTF.